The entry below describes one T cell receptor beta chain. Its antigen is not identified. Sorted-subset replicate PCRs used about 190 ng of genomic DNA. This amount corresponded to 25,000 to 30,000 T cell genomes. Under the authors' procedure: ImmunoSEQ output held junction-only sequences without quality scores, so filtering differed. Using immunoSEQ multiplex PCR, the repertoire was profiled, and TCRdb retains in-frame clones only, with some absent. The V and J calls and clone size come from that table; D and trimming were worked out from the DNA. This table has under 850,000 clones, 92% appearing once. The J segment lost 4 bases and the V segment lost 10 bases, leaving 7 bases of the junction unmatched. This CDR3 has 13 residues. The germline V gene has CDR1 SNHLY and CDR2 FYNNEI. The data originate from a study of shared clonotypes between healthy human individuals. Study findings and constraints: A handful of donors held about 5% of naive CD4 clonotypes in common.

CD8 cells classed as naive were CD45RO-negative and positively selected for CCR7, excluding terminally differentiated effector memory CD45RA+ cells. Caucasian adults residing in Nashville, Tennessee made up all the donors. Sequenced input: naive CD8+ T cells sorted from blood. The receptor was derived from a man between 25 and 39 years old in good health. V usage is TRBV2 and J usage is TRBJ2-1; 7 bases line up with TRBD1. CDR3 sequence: CAIQTGQYNEQFF. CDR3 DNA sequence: TGTGCCATCCAGACGGGACAGTACAATGAGCAGTTCTTC.